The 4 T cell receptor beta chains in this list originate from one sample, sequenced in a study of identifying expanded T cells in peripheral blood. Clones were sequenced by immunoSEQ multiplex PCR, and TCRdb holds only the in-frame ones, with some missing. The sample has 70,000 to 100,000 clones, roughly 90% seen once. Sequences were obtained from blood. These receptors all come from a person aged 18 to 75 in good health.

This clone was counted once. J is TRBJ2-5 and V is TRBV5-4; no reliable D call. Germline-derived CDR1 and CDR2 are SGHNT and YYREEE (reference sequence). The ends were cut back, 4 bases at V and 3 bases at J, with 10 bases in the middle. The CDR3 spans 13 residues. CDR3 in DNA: TGTGCCAGCAGCCACGCCAGCGAAGAGACCCAGTACTTC. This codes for CASSHASEETQYF.

This chain's CDR3 is CASSDPRGAWETQYF. In DNA form, the CDR3 reads TGTGCCAGCAGTGACCCCAGGGGGGCTTGGGAGACCCAGTACTTC. V and J are TRBV6-1 and TRBJ2-5; possibly TRBD1 for D (7 bases). The CDR3 extends over 15 amino acids. V lost 3 bases and J lost 5, with 16 bases in between. CDR1 is MNHNS, CDR2 SASEGT, per germline.

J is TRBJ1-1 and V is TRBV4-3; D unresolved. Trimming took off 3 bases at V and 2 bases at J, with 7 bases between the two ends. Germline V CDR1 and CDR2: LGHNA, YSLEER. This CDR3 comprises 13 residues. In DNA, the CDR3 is TGCGCCAGCAGCCACAGCACCAACACTGAAGCTTTCTTT. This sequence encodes CASSHSTNTEAFF.

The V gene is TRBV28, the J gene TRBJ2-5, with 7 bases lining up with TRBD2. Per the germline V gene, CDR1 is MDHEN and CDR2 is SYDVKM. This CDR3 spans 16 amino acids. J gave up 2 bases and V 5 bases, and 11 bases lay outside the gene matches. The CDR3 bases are TGTGCCAGCAGTGCCAATAGCGGGCTGGGGCAAGAGACCCAGTACTTC. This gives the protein CASSANSGLGQETQYF.